Listed below are T cell receptor beta chains from one sample, sequenced in a study of beta chain features in type 1 diabetes. Sequencing used immunoSEQ multiplex PCR; TCRdb keeps in-frame clones, though not all of them. The sample has around 240,000 clones; more than 65% are singletons. The sequenced sample consisted of naive CD4+ T cells from blood. These receptors originate from a man aged 30 to 45 in good health. Each CDR3 is given with its conserved first and last residue. A D gene is named only where the DNA matches it firmly. Expanded clones get a size class; other rows say once, few or many, or leave the size out.

>TRBV25-1|TRBJ1-4|-|TRBD1
TGTGCCAGCAGTGAACCAGGGGGCGATGAAAAACTGTTTTTT
CASSEPGGDEKLFF
>TRBV7-2|TRBJ2-1|few|TRBD1
TGTGCCAGCAGCTCGGACAGGTCTTACAATGAGCAGTTCTTC
CASSSDRSYNEQFF
>TRBV7-9|TRBJ2-7|-|-
TGTGCCAGCAGCTCAGGGCCGGGGACCGAGCAGTACTTC
CASSSGPGTEQYF
>TRBV29-1|TRBJ2-7|-|-
TGCAGCGTTGAAGCTTACAGAGGCGAGCAGTACTTC
CSVEAYRGEQYF
>TRBV29-1|TRBJ1-2|-|-
TGCAGCGTTACCGGGACGCGTAACTATGGCTACACCTTC
CSVTGTRNYGYTF
>TRBV29-1|TRBJ2-7|-|-
TGCAGCGTTGCGCTAGTAGGCTACGAGCAGTACTTC
CSVALVGYEQYF
>TRBV29-1|TRBJ2-7|-|TRBD1
TGCAGCTGCAGGACAGGGACCTACGAGCAGTACTTC
CSCRTGTYEQYF
>TRBV28|TRBJ2-4|-|-
TGTGCCAGCAGTTGGGGTCTAGCCAAAAACATTCAGTACTTC
CASSWGLAKNIQYF
>TRBV18|TRBJ2-1|-|TRBD2
TGTGCCAGCTCACCCCTTAGCGGGAGAGTGTCGGATGAGCAGTTCTTC
CASSPLSGRVSDEQFF
>TRBV4-3|TRBJ2-7|-|TRBD1
TGCGCCAGCAGCCAAGACAGGGGGACGTCCTACGAGCAGTACTTC
CASSQDRGTSYEQYF
>TRBV5-1|TRBJ2-3|-|TRBD2
TGCGCCAGCAGCTTATTCGGGCTAGCGGACACAGATACGCAGTATTTT
CASSLFGLADTDTQYF
>TRBV29-1|TRBJ2-3|few|-
TGCAGCGTTGAAGGGGGAGGCACAGATACGCAGTATTTT
CSVEGGGTDTQYF
>TRBV4-3|TRBJ2-4|-|-
TGCGCCAGCAGCCAAGATCGGGGCTTTCTGGACATTCAGTACTTC
CASSQDRGFLDIQYF
>TRBV29-1|TRBJ1-1|-|-
TGCAGCGTTGAAGCGGGGATGAACACTGAAGCTTTCTTT
CSVEAGMNTEAFF
>TRBV29-1|TRBJ2-2|-|-
TGCAGCGTCCGTTCCAGGGGAGGCACCGGGGAGCTGTTTTTT
CSVRSRGGTGELFF
>TRBV7-2|TRBJ2-7|-|TRBD1
TGTGCCAGCAGCCTGGACAGGAAATACGAGCAGTACTTC
CASSLDRKYEQYF
>TRBV30|TRBJ2-3|-|-
TGTGGGATGGGCGTGACAGATACGCAGTATTTT
CGMGVTDTQYF
>TRBV7-9|TRBJ1-2|-|-
TGTGCCAGCAGCTTTGGGGTAGTCGATGGCTACACCTTC
CASSFGVVDGYTF
>TRBV30|TRBJ1-1|-|-
TGTGCCTGGAGCGGACTAGGATATAACACTGAAGCTTTCTTT
CAWSGLGYNTEAFF
>TRBV6-5|TRBJ2-1|few|-
TGTGCCAGCAGTCAACTACAGTACAATGAGCAGTTCTTC
CASSQLQYNEQFF
>TRBV5-4|TRBJ1-2|-|-
TGTGCCAGCAGCTTGACAGGGACCTCCTATGGCTACACCTTC
CASSLTGTSYGYTF
>TRBV29-1|TRBJ1-1|-|TRBD1
TGCAGCGTTACCCGGGACAGGGGGATTACTGAAGCTTTCTTT
CSVTRDRGITEAFF
>TRBV5-1|TRBJ2-7|-|TRBD2
TGCGCCAGCAGCTCGGGACTAGCGGATTACTCCTACGAGCAGTACTTC
CASSSGLADYSYEQYF
>TRBV9|TRBJ2-1|-|-
TGTGCCAGCAGCGTATCGCCCGGGGGATCCAATGAGCAGTTCTTC
CASSVSPGGSNEQFF
>TRBV5-1|TRBJ2-1|-|TRBD1
TGCGCCAGCAGCTTGGCCGCAGGGGGCGCGCAGAATGAGCAGTTCTTC
CASSLAAGGAQNEQFF
>TRBV7-2|TRBJ2-1|-|-
TGTGCCAGCAGCCTACAGGCCTACAATGAGCAGTTCTTC
CASSLQAYNEQFF
>TRBV29-1|TRBJ2-1|-|TRBD1
TGCAGCGTTGCCAGATCCGGGACAGAGAGCTCCTACAATGAGCAGTTCTTC
CSVARSGTESSYNEQFF
>TRBV28|TRBJ2-5|-|TRBD2
TGTGCCAGCAGTGTAGGGGGACTAGCGGGACAAGAGACCCAGTACTTC
CASSVGGLAGQETQYF
>TRBV12-5|TRBJ1-6|-|-
TGTGCTAGTGGTTTGGAACGGCCACCCCTCCACTTT
CASGLERPPLHF
>TRBV29-1|TRBJ2-7|-|-
TGCAGCGTTGCTATCCCCGGGTACGAGCAGTACTTC
CSVAIPGYEQYF
>TRBV29-1|TRBJ2-3|few|TRBD2
TGCAGCGTTGAAGGGGCAGCGGGAGTCAGCACAGATACGCAGTATTTT
CSVEGAAGVSTDTQYF